The 20 T cell receptor beta chains below were found in one sample sequenced in a study of Graves' ophthalmopathy and Graves' hyperthyroidism (dated by TCRdb to between 2018 and 2020). The sequencer listed for this sample is Illumina HiSeq 2000. TCR beta CDR3 regions were amplified from RNA transcripts for repertoire sequencing. The first round was an RT-PCR using HTBI primers with the Qiagen OneStep RT-PCR kit, and this first round was followed by a second-round multiplex PCR, then size selection and purification. In TCRdb, the public reads were trimmed at Q25 with fastp and aligned with MiXCR, with productive beta chains retained. Identical CDR3 proteins give one entry, which carries the most common genes and DNA. The table for this sample lists 900,000 to 1,200,000 distinct CDR3 sequences; roughly two fifths of them were counted only once. The ten largest clones represent approximately 12% of the sample.

The sample comprised peripheral blood or thyroid tissue (not recorded which). The receptors were gathered from an adult man with Graves' hyperthyroidism.

This clonotype was found a few times. This chain connects TRBV12-3 or TRBV12-4 to TRBJ2-7; D not certain. V dropped 0 bases and J dropped 7 bases, with 13 bases sitting between them. CDR3 length: 14 residues. The CDR3 DNA sequence: TGTGCCAGCAGTTTAGCTTCCGCGATGGTTGAGCAGTACTTC. Encoded protein: CASSLASAMVEQYF.

In this sample, this clonotype turned up many times. This chain links TRBV7-2 with TRBJ1-2; no clear D gene. The V gene's germline CDR1 is SGHTA and CDR2 FQGNSA. The CDR3 contains 15 residues. V was clipped by 1 base and J by 8 bases, with 17 bases between them. CDR3 sequence reads: CASSLVTGSEVGYTF. Here the CDR3 DNA reads TGTGCCAGCAGCTTAGTTACCGGTTCAGAGGTGGGCTACACCTTC.

The rearrangement uses TRBV7-9 and TRBJ2-7; perhaps D is TRBD1 or TRBD2 (5 bases each). Trimming removed 5 bases at V and 1 base at J, with 18 bases between. The CDR3 runs 16 residues. Germline lookup yields CDR1 SEHNR and CDR2 FQNEAQ (reference sequence). The CDR3 loop is CASSRGLGTQSYEQYF. The CDR3, as DNA: TGTGCCAGCAGCCGTGGTCTAGGGACCCAATCCTACGAGCAGTACTTC. The variable domain in full, completed from reference TRBV7-9 and TRBJ2-7, reads DTGVSQNPRHKITKRGQNVTFRCDPISEHNRLYWYRQTLGQGPEFLTYFQNEAQLEKSRLLSDRFSAERPKGSFSTLEIQRTEQGDSAMYLCASSRGLGTQSYEQYFGPGTRLTVT.

This clonotype was counted a few times. The CDR3 spells CASSEPGGTGTYEQYF. CDR3 DNA: TGTGCCAGCAGTGAACCGGGGGGGACTGGGACCTACGAGCAGTACTTC. This chain connects TRBV25-1 to TRBJ2-7; TRBD2 matches 8 bases. The CDR3 is 16 residues long. The V segment lost 2 bases and the J segment 2 bases; nucleotides outside the gene matches: 8. Germline V lookup: CDR1 MGHDK, CDR2 SYGVNS.

The chain has TRBV7-9 and TRBJ1-4; D perhaps matches TRBD1 (5 bases). Per the germline V gene, CDR1 is SEHNR and CDR2 is FQNEAQ (reference sequence). Between the trimmed V and J ends, which lost 11 bases and 6 bases, there was a span of 13 bases. The length of the CDR3 is 12 residues. The CDR3 sequence is CAGWGVYEKLFF. CDR3 DNA: TGTGCCGGCTGGGGGGTTTATGAAAAACTGTTTTTT.

V is TRBV29-1 and J is TRBJ1-2, with TRBD1 matching over 8 bases. The CDR3 has 14 residues. The V gene end was trimmed by 4 bases and the J gene end by 4 bases; junction bases not matched to a gene: 8. The germline V gene encodes CDR1 SQVTM and CDR2 ANQGSEA. For the CDR3, the DNA is TGCAGCGTTGCGGTGGGACAGGATCTCTATGGCTACACCTTC. Protein product: CSVAVGQDLYGYTF.

This clonotype was seen repeatedly, ten times or more. The chain is built from TRBV12-3 or TRBV12-4 and TRBJ1-1; possibly TRBD1 for D (6 bases). Trimming cost V 10 bases and J 4 bases, with 19 bases left between them. This CDR3 has 14 residues. This chain's CDR3 is CATAIFRGGTEAFF. CDR3 nucleotide sequence: TGTGCCACCGCTATCTTCAGGGGCGGCACTGAAGCTTTCTTT.

CDR3 nucleotides: TGCAGTGCCTCGACAGGAGGGACCACTGAAGCTTTCTTT. It codes for CSASTGGTTEAFF. The chain combines TRBV20-1 with TRBJ1-1; TRBD1 is a possible D gene (6 bases). Germline CDR1 is DFQATT and CDR2 is SNEGSKA (reference sequence). V dropped 6 bases and J dropped 4 bases, with 15 bases sitting between them. This CDR3 has 13 residues.

The chain is built from TRBV9 and TRBJ2-3; TRBD2 agrees at 8 bases. The V and J ends lost 2 bases and 5 bases, in that order; junction bases with no gene match: 4. The V gene's germline CDR1 is SGDLS and CDR2 YYNGEE. The CDR3 is 14 residues long. The CDR3 nucleotides are TGTGCCAGCAGCGTGGGGACTAGTCAAGATACGCAGTATTTT. This codes for CASSVGTSQDTQYF.

This clonotype was seen ten or more times. V gene TRBV20-1 combines with J gene TRBJ2-7, with TRBD2 identical over 11 bases. V was pared by 1 base and J by 2 bases, with 7 bases of the junction left unmatched. Germline V lookup: CDR1 DFQATT, CDR2 SNEGSKA (reference sequence). The CDR3 spans 16 residues. The CDR3 here is CSARAPSGGRPYEQYF. The CDR3 nucleotides are TGCAGTGCTAGAGCCCCTAGCGGGGGGCGACCCTACGAGCAGTACTTC.

This clonotype was picked up many times. V gene TRBV14 combines with J gene TRBJ2-2, with D maybe TRBD2 (5 bases). Germline CDR1 reads SGHDN; CDR2 reads FVKESK. Trimming removed 6 bases from V and 7 bases from J, with 12 bases in between. This CDR3 spans 13 amino acids. The CDR3 DNA follows: TGTGCCAGCAGTCGTTGGGAGAACGGGGAGCTGTTTTTT. It specifies CASSRWENGELFF.

Ten or more counts support this clonotype. The chain couples TRBV13 to TRBJ1-1; weak D call: TRBD1 (5 bases). Germline V gene sequence: CDR1 PRHDT, CDR2 FYEKMQ (reference sequence). The V end was cut by 4 bases, the J end by 5 bases, with 23 bases between. CDR3 size: 17 residues. The CDR3 nucleotides are TGTGCCAGCAGCTCGACAGAACCTCCAAGGTTGGATACTGAAGCTTTCTTT. It codes for CASSSTEPPRLDTEAFF.

V is TRBV7-2 and J is TRBJ1-2, with TRBD1 identical over 9 bases. This CDR3 comprises 14 residues. V dropped 3 bases and J dropped 6; count of bases not matched to a gene: 5. From germline, CDR1 is SGHTA and CDR2 FQGNSA. This chain's CDR3 is CASSFRDREHGYTF. The CDR3 DNA reads TGTGCCAGCAGCTTTAGGGACAGGGAGCATGGCTACACCTTC.

This clonotype showed up many times. V and J are TRBV5-1 and TRBJ2-2; D assignment may be TRBD1 or TRBD2 (5 bases each). Germline V gives CDR1 SGHRS, CDR2 YFSETQ. V lost 0 bases to trimming and J lost 2 bases, with 5 bases between them. This CDR3 is 14 amino acids long. CDR3 DNA sequence: TGCGCCAGCAGCTTGGGGGACAACACCGGGGAGCTGTTTTTT. Amino acid sequence: CASSLGDNTGELFF.

The rearrangement joins TRBV28 to TRBJ2-7; D is uncertain. The CDR3 contains 12 residues. V was clipped by 2 bases and J by 6 bases, with 8 bases between them. Germline CDR1 reads MDHEN; CDR2 reads SYDVKM. The CDR3 is CASSLRPPEQYF. The CDR3 DNA sequence: TGTGCCAGCAGTTTACGGCCGCCCGAGCAGTACTTC.

This chain connects TRBV7-9 to TRBJ2-7, with TRBD2 as a possible D gene (5 bases). The CDR3 is 13 amino acids. Germline CDR1 and CDR2: SEHNR and FQNEAQ (reference sequence). Trimming took off 5 bases at V and 6 bases at J, with 14 bases between the two ends. The DNA for the CDR3 is TGTGCCAGCAGCACCAGAGGGCCTAGCGAGCAGTACTTC. Protein sequence: CASSTRGPSEQYF.

This clonotype has at least ten counts. This rearrangement joins TRBV15 to TRBJ1-1; D ambiguous. Trimming shortened V by 3 bases and J by 1 base, and 12 bases separated the two germline ends. The length of the CDR3 is 15 residues. CDR1 is LNHNV and CDR2 is YYDKDF in the germline V gene (reference sequence). The CDR3 loop is CATSSPRGSNTEAFF. The CDR3, as DNA: TGTGCCACCAGCAGTCCTCGAGGGTCGAACACTGAAGCTTTCTTT.

This rearrangement joins TRBV5-4 to TRBJ2-2; no clear D gene. CDR3 size: 10 residues. The V end was cut by 8 bases, the J end by 6 bases, with 5 bases between. Per germline, CDR1 SGHNT and CDR2 YYREEE (reference sequence). The CDR3 region has the DNA TGTGCCAGGGGTGCCGGGGAGCTGTTTTTT. Translating it yields CARGAGELFF.

This clonotype was recorded a few times. This chain joins TRBV12-3 or TRBV12-4 and TRBJ1-1, with 7 nucleotides matching TRBD1. The CDR3 sequence is 12 residues long. With V trimmed by 6 bases and J by 11 bases, 9 bases remained unmatched. CDR3 loop: CASSPSGRGAFF. The CDR3 coding sequence is TGTGCCAGCAGCCCCTCGGGCAGGGGGGCTTTCTTT.

This clonotype has just a few counts. The chain joins TRBV14 to TRBJ1-4, with 8 bases matching TRBD1. With V trimmed by 3 bases and J by 3 bases, 3 bases remained unmatched. The CDR3 runs to 15 residues. Germline V gene sequence: CDR1 SGHDN, CDR2 FVKESK. CDR3 amino acids: CASSQPQGANEKLFF. CDR3 DNA: TGTGCCAGCAGCCAGCCACAGGGGGCTAATGAAAAACTGTTTTTT.